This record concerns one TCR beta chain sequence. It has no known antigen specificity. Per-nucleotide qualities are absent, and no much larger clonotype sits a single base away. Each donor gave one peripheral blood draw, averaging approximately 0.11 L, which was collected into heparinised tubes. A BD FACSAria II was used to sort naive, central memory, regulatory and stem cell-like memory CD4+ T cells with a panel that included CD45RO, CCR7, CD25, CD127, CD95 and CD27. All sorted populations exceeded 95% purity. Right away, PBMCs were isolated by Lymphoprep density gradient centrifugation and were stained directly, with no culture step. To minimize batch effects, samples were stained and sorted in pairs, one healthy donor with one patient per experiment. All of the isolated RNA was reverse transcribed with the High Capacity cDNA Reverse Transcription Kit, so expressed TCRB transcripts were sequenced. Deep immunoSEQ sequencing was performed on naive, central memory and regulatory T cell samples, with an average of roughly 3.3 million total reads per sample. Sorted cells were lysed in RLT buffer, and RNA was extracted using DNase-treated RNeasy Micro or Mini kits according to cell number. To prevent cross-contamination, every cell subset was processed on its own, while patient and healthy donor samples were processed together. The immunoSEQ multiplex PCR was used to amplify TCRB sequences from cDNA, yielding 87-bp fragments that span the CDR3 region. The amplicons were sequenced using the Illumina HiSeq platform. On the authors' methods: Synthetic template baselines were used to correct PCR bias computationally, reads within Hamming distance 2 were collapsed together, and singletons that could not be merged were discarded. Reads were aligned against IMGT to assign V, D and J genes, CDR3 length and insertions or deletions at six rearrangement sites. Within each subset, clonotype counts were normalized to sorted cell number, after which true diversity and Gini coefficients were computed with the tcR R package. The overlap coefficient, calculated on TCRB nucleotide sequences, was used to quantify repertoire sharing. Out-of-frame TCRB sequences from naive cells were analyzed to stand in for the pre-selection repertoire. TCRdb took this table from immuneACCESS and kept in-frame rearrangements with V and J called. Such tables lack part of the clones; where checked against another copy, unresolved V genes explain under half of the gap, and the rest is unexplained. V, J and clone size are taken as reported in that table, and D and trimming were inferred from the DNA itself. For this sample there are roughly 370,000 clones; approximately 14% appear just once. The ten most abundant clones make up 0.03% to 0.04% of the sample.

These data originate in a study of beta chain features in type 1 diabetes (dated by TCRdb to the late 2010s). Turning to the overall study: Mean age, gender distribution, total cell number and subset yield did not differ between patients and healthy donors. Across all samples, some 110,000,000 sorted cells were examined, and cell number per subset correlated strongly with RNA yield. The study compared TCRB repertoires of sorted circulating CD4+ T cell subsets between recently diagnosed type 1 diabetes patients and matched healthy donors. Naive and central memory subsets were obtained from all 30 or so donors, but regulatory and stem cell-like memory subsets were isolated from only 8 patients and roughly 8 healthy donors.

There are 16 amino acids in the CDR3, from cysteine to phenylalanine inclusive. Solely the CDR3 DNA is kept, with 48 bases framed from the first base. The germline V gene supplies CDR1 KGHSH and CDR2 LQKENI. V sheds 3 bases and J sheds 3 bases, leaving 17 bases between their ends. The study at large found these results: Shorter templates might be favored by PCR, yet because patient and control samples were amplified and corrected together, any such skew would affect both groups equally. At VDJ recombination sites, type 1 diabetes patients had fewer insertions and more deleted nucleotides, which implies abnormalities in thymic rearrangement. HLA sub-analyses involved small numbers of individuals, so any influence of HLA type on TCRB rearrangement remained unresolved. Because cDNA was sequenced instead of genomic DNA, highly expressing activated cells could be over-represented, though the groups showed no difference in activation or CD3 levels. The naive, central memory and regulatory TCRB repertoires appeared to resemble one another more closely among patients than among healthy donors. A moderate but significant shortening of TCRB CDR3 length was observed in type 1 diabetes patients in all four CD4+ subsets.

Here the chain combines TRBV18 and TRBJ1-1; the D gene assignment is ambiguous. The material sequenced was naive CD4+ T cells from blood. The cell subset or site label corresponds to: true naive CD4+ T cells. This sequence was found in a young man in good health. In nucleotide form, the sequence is TGTGCCAGCTCACCTCGAAAGGGCCAGGTTGACACTGAAGCTTTCTTT. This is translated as CASSPRKGQVDTEAFF.